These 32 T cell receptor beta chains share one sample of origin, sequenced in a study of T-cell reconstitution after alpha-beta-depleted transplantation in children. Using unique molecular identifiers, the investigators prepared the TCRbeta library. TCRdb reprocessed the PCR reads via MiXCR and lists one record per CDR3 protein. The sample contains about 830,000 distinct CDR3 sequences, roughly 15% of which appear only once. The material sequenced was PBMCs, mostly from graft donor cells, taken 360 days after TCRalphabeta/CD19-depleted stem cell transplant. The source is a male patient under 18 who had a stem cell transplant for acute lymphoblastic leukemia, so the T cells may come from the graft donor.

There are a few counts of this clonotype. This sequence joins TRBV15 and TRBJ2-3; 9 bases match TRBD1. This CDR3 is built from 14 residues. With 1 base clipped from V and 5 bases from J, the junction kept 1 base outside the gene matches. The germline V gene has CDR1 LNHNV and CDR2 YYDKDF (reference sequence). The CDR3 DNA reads TGTGCCACCAGCAGAGGACAGGGGGGAGATACGCAGTATTTT. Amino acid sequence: CATSRGQGGDTQYF.

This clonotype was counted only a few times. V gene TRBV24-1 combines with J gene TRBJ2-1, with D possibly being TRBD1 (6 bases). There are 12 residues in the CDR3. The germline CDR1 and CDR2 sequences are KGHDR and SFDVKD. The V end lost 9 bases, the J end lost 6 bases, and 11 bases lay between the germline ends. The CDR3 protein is CATQSRGNEQFF. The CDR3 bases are TGTGCCACCCAGTCCAGGGGCAATGAGCAGTTCTTC.

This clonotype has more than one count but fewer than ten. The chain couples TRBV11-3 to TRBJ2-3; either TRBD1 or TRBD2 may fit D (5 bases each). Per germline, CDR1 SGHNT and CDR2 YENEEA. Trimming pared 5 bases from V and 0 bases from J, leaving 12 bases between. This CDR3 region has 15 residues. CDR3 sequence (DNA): TGTGCCAGCAGCAAAGGGACGGTTAGCACAGATACGCAGTATTTT. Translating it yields CASSKGTVSTDTQYF.

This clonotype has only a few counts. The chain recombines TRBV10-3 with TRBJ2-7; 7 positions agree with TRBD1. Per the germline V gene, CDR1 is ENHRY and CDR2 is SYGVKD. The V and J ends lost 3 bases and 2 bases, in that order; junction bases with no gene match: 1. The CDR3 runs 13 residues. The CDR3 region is CAISDGTAYEQYF. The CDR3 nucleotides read TGTGCCATCAGTGACGGGACAGCCTACGAGCAGTACTTC.

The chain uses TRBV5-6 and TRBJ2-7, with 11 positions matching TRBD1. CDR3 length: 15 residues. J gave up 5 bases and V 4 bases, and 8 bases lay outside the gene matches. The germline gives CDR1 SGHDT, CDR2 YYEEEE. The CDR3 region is CASSPLDRGRDEQYF. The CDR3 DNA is TGTGCCAGCAGCCCATTGGACAGGGGGCGCGACGAGCAGTACTTC.

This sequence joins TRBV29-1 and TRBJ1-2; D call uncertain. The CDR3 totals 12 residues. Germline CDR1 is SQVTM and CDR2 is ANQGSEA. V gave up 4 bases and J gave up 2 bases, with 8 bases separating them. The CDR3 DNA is TGCAGCGTTGGAGGGCAGAACTATGGCTACACCTTC. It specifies CSVGGQNYGYTF. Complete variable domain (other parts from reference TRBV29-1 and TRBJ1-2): SAVISQKPSRDICQRGTSLTIQCQVDSQVTMMFWYRQQPGQSLTLIATANQGSEATYESGFVIDKFPISRPNLTFSTLTVSNMSPEDSSIYLCSVGGQNYGYTFGSGTRLTVV.

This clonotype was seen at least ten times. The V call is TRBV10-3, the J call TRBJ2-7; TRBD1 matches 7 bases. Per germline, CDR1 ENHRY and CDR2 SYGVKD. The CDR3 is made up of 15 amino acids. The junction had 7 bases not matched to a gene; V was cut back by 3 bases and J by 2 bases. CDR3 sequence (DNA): TGTGCCATCAGTGATCTGACAGGGAAGACCTACGAGCAGTACTTC. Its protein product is CAISDLTGKTYEQYF.

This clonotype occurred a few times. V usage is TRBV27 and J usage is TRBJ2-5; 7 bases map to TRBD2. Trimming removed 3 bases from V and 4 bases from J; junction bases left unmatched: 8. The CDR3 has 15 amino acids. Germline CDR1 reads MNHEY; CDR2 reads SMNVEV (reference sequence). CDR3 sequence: CASSFWRGRGETQYF. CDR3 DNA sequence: TGTGCCAGCAGTTTTTGGCGCGGGAGAGGAGAGACCCAGTACTTC.

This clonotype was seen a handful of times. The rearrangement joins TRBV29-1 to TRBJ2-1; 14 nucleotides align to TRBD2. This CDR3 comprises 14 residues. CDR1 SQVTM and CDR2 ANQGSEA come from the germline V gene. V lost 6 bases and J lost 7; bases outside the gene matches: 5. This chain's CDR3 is CSVSGLAGENEQFF. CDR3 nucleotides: TGCAGCGTGTCGGGACTAGCGGGAGAAAATGAGCAGTTCTTC.

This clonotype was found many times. The CDR3 sequence is CSARSGRMGNQPQHF. CDR3 nucleotides: TGCAGTGCTAGAAGCGGACGGATGGGCAATCAGCCCCAGCATTTT. This rearrangement joins TRBV20-1 to TRBJ1-5; D gene ambiguous. From germline, CDR1 is DFQATT and CDR2 SNEGSKA (reference sequence). The CDR3 is 15 amino acids. The V end was cut by 2 bases, the J end by 2 bases, with 13 bases between.

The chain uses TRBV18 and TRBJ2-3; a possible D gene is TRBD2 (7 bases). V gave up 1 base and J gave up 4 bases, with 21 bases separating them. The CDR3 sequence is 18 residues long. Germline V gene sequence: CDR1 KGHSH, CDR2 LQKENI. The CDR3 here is CASSPRGGRLPEADTQYF. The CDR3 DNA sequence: TGTGCCAGCTCACCACGGGGGGGCCGACTCCCCGAGGCAGATACGCAGTATTTT.

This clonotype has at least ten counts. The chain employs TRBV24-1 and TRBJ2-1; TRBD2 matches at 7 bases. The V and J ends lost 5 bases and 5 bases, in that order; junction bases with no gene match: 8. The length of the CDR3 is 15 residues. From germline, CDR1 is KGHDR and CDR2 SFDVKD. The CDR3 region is CATSGSPGGHNEQFF. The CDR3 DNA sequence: TGTGCCACCAGTGGGTCCCCGGGAGGTCACAATGAGCAGTTCTTC.

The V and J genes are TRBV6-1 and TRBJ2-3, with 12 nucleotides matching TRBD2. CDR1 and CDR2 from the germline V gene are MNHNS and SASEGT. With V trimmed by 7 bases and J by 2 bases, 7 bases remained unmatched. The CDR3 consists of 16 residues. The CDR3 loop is CASIRLAGEYTDTQYF. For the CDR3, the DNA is TGTGCCAGCATCCGACTAGCGGGAGAGTACACAGATACGCAGTATTTT.

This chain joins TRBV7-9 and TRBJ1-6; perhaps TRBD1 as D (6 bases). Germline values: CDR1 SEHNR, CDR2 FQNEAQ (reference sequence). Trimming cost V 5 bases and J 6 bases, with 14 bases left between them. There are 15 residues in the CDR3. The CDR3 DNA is TGTGCCAGCAGCCCCCCCGGGGGGGCTAATTCACCCCTCCACTTT. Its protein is CASSPPGGANSPLHF.

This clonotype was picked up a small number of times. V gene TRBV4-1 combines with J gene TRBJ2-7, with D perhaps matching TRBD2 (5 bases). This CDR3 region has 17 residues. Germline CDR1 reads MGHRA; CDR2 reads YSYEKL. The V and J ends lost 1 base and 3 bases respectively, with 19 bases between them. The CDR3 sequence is CASSQGLVPGNRYEQYF. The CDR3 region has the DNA TGCGCCAGCAGCCAAGGTTTGGTTCCGGGAAACCGCTACGAGCAGTACTTC.

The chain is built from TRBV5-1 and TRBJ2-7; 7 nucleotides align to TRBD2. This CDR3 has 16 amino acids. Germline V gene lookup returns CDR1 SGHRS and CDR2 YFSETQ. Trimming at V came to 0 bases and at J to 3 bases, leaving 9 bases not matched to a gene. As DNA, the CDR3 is TGCGCCAGCAGCTTGGCCCGGGGCGGGGGTCACTACGAGCAGTACTTC. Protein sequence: CASSLARGGGHYEQYF.

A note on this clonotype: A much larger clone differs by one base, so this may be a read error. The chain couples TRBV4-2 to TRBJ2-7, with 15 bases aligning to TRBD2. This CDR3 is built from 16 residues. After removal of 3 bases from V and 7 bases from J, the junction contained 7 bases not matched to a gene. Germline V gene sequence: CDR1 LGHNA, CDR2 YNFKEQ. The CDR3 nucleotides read TGTGCCAGCAGCCATCCGGGACTAGCGGGAGGACCAGAGCAGTACTTC. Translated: CASSHPGLAGGPEQYF.

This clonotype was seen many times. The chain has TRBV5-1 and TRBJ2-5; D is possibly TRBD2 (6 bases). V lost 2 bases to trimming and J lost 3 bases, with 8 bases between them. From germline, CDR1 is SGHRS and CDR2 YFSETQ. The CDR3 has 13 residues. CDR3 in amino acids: CASSFTGEETQYF. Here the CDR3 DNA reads TGCGCCAGCAGCTTCACGGGGGAAGAGACCCAGTACTTC.

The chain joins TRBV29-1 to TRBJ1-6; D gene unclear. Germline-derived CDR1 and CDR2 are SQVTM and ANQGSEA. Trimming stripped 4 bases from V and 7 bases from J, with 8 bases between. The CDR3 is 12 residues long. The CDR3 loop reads CSVADRNSPLHF. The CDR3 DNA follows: TGCAGCGTTGCCGATAGAAATTCACCCCTCCACTTT. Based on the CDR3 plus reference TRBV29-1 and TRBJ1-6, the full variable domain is SAVISQKPSRDICQRGTSLTIQCQVDSQVTMMFWYRQQPGQSLTLIATANQGSEATYESGFVIDKFPISRPNLTFSTLTVSNMSPEDSSIYLCSVADRNSPLHFGNGTRLTVT.

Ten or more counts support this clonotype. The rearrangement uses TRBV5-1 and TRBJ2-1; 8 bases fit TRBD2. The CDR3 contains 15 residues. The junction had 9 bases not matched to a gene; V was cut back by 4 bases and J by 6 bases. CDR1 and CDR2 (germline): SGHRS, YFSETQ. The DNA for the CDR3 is TGCGCCAGCAGCGCTAAGACTAGCGATAGCAATGAGCAGTTCTTC. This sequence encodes CASSAKTSDSNEQFF. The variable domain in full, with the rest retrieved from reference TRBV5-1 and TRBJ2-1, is KAGVTQTPRYLIKTRGQQVTLSCSPISGHRSVSWYQQTPGQGLQFLFEYFSETQRNKGNFPGRFSGRQFSNSRSEMNVSTLELGDSALYLCASSAKTSDSNEQFFGPGTRLTVL.

Here the CDR3 reads CASKAFPGQHPTDTQYF. For the CDR3, the DNA is TGTGCCAGCAAAGCCTTCCCGGGCCAGCACCCCACAGATACGCAGTATTTT. The chain has TRBV6-1 and TRBJ2-3; no definite D call. The CDR3 has 17 residues. V lost 7 bases, J lost 2 bases, and 22 bases lay in between. Germline CDR1 and CDR2: MNHNS and SASEGT.

CDR3 in DNA: TGCAGTGCTAGTAGCGTGGATGCTAGCAATCAGCCCCAGCATTTT. As protein: CSASSVDASNQPQHF. This rearrangement joins TRBV20-1 to TRBJ1-5, with D unresolved. The germline CDR1 and CDR2 sequences are DFQATT and SNEGSKA (reference sequence). V was clipped by 3 bases and J by 0 bases, with 12 bases between them. The CDR3 loop spans 15 amino acids.

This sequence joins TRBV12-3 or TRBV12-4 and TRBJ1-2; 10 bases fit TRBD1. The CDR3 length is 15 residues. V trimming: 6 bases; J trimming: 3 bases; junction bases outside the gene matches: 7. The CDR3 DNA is TGTGCCAGCAGCACCCGGGACAGGGGAGACTATGGCTACACCTTC. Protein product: CASSTRDRGDYGYTF.

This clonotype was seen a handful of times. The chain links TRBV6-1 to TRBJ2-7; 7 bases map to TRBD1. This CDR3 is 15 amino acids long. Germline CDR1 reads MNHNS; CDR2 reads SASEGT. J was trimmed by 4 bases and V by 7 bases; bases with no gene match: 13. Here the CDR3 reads CASTSTEGARYEQYF. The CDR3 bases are TGTGCCAGCACCTCGACCGAGGGGGCGCGTTACGAGCAGTACTTC.

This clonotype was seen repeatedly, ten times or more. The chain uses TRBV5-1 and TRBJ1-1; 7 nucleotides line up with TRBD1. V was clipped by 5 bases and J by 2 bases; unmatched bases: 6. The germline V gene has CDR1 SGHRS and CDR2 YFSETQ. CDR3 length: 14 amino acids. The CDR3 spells CASRGNRGNTEAFF. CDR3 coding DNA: TGCGCCAGCAGAGGGAACAGGGGAAACACTGAAGCTTTCTTT.

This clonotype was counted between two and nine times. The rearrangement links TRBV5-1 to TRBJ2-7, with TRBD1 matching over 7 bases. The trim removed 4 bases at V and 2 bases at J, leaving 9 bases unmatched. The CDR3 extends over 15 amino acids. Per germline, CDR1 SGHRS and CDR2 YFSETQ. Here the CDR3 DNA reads TGCGCCAGCAGCGGAACCGACAGGGCCCCCTACGAGCAGTACTTC. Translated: CASSGTDRAPYEQYF.

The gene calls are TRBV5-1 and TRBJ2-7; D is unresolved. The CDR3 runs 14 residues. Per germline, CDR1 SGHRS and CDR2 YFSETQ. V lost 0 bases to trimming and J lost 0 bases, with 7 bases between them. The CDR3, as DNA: TGCGCCAGCAGCTTGGGACCGCACTCCTACGAGCAGTACTTC. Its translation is CASSLGPHSYEQYF. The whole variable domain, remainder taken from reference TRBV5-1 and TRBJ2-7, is KAGVTQTPRYLIKTRGQQVTLSCSPISGHRSVSWYQQTPGQGLQFLFEYFSETQRNKGNFPGRFSGRQFSNSRSEMNVSTLELGDSALYLCASSLGPHSYEQYFGPGTRLTVT.

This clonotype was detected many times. This chain's CDR3 is CASSYLGTQNTGELFF. The DNA of the CDR3 is TGTGCCAGCAGTTACCTCGGGACACAGAACACCGGGGAGCTGTTTTTT. The chain links TRBV6-5 to TRBJ2-2; D perhaps matches TRBD1 (6 bases). Trimming took 2 bases from V and 1 from J, leaving 11 bases between them. The germline CDR1 and CDR2 sequences are MNHEY and SVGAGI. The CDR3 consists of 16 residues.

The chain's CDR3 is CASSLGRNTEQFF. CDR3 sequence (DNA): TGTGCCAGCAGTTTAGGTAGGAATACTGAGCAGTTCTTC. This chain uses TRBV27 with TRBJ2-1; D gene ambiguous. The CDR3 has 13 amino acids. V lost 2 bases, J lost 9 bases, and 11 bases lay in between. Germline V gene sequence: CDR1 MNHEY, CDR2 SMNVEV (reference sequence).

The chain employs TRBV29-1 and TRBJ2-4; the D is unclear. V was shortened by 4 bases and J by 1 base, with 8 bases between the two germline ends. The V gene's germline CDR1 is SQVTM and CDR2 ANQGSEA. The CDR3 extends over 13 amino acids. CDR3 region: CSVAGSAKNIQYF. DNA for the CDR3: TGCAGCGTTGCCGGCTCGGCCAAAAACATTCAGTACTTC.

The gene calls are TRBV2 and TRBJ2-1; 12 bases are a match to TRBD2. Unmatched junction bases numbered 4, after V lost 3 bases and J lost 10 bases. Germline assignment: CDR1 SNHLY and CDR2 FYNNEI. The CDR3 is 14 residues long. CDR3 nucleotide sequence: TGTGCCAGCAGTGAGCTACTAGCGGGGGGAGAGCAGTTCTTC. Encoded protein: CASSELLAGGEQFF.

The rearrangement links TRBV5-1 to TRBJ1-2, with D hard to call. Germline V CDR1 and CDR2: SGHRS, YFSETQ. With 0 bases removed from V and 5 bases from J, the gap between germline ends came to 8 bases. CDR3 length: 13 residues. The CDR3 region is CASSLAYQYGYTF. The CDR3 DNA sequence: TGCGCCAGCAGCTTGGCCTATCAATATGGCTACACCTTC.